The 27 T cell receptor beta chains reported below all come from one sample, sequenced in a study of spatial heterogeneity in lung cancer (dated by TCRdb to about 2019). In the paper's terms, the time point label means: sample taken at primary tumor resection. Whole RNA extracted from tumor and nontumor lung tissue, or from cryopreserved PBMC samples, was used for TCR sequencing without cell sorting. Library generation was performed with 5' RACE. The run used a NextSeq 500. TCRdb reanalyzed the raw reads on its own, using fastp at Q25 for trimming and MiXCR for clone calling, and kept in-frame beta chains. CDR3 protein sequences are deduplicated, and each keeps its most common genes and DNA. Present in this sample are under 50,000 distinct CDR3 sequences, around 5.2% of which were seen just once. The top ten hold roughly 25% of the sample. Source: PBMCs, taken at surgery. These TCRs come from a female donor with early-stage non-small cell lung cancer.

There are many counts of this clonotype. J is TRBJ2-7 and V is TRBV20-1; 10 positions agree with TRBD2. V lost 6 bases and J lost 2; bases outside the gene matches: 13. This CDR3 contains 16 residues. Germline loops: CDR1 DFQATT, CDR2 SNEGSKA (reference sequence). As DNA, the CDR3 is TGCAGTGCCCCACAGGCCCTAGCGGGGGCCACCTACGAGCAGTACTTC. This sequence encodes CSAPQALAGATYEQYF.

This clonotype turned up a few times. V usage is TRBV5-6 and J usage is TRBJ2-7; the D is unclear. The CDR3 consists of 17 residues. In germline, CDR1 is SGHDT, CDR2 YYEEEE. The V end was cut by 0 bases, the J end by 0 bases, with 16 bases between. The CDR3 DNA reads TGTGCCAGCAGCTTGGGAAGGGCAGGCTACCTCTCCTACGAGCAGTACTTC. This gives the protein CASSLGRAGYLSYEQYF.

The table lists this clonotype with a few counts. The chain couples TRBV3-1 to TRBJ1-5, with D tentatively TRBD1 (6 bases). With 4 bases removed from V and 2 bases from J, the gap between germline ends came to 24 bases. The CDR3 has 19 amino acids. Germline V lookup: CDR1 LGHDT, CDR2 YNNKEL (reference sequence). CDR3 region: CASSPTTGRGVFGNQPQHF. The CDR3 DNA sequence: TGTGCCAGCAGCCCAACCACAGGGCGAGGGGTATTCGGCAATCAGCCCCAGCATTTT.

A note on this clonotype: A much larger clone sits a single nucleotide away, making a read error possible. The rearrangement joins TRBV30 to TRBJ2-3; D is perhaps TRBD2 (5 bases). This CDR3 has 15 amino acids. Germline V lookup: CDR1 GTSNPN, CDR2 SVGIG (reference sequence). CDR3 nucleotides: TGTGCCAGGAGCGGTGGACTGGGCTCAAGGGATACGCAGTATTTT. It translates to CARSGGLGSRDTQYF.

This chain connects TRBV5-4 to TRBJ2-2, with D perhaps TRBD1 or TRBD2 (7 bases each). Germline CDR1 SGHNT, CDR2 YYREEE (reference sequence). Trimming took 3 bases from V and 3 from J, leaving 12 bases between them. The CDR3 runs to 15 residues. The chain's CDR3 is CASSSPGGDTGELFF. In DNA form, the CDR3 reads TGTGCCAGCAGCTCACCAGGGGGGGACACCGGGGAGCTGTTTTTT.

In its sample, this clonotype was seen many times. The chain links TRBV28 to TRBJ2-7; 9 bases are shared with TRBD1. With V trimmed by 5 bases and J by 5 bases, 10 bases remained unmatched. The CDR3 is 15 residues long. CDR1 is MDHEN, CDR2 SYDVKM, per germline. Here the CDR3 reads CASSPPGTGLDEQYF. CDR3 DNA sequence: TGTGCCAGCAGTCCACCTGGGACAGGGCTCGACGAGCAGTACTTC.

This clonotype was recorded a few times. CDR3 loop: CASSFGQAKNIQYF. CDR3 nucleotide sequence: TGTGCCAGCAGCTTCGGACAGGCAAAAAACATTCAGTACTTC. This chain uses TRBV7-9 with TRBJ2-4; 7 nucleotides agree with TRBD1. The CDR3 spans 14 residues. Trimming at V came to 3 bases and at J to 4 bases, leaving 3 bases not matched to a gene. Germline lookup yields CDR1 SEHNR and CDR2 FQNEAQ (reference sequence).

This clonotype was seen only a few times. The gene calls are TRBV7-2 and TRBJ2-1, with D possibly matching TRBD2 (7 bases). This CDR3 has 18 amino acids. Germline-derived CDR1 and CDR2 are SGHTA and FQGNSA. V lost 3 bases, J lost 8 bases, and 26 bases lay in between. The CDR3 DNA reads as TGTGCCAGCAGCTTTAGAGCGGCAAGCCGCGGGGGCACCTATGAGCAGTTCTTC. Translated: CASSFRAASRGGTYEQFF.

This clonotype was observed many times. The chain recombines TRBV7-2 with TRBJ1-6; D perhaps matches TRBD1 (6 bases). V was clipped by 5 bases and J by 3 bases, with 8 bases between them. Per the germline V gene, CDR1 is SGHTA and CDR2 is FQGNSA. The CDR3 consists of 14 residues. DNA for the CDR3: TGTGCCAGCAGCCCGGACAGCTATAATTCACCCCTCCACTTT. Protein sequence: CASSPDSYNSPLHF.

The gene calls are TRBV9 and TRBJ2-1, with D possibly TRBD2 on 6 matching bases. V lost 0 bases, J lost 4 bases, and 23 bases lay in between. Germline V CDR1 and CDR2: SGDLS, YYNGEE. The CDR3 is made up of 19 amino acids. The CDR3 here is CASSVGIRGGDGLYNEQFF. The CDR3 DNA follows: TGTGCCAGCAGCGTAGGGATTAGAGGAGGGGACGGATTATACAATGAGCAGTTCTTC.

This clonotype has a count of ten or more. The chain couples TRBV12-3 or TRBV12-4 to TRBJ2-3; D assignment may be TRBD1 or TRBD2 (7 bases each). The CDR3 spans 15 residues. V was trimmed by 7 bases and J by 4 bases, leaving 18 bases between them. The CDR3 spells CASTPGEGASDTQYF. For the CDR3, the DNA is TGTGCCAGCACCCCAGGGGAGGGGGCATCAGATACGCAGTATTTT.

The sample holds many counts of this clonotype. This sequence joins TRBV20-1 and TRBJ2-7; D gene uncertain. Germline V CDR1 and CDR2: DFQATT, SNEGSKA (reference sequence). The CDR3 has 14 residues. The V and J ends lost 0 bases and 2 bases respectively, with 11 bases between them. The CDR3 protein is CSARDRVIPYEQYF. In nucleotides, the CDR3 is TGCAGTGCTAGAGATCGCGTAATTCCCTACGAGCAGTACTTC.

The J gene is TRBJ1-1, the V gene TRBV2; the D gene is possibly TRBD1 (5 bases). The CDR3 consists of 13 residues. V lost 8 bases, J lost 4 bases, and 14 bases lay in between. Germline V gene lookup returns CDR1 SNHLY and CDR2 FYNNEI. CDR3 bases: TGTGCCAGCGAAGGGGCCTTGGGCACTGAAGCTTTCTTT. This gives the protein CASEGALGTEAFF. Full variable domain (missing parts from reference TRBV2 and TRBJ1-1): EPEVTQTPSHQVTQMGQEVILRCVPISNHLYFYWYRQILGQKVEFLVSFYNNEISEKSEIFDDQFSVERPDGSNFTLKIRSTKLEDSAMYFCASEGALGTEAFFGQGTRLTVV.

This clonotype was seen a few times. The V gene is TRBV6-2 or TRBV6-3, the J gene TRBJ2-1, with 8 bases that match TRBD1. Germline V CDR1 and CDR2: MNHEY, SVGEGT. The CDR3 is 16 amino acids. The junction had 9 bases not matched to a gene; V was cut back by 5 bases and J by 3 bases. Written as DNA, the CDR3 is TGTGCCAGCAGTACTCAGGGGACAGGCTTCTACAATGAGCAGTTCTTC. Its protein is CASSTQGTGFYNEQFF.

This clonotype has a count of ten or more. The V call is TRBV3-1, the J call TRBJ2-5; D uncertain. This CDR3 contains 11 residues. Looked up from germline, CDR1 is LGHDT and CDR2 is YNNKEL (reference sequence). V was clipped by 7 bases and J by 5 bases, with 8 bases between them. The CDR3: CASTRGETQYF. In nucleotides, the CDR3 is TGTGCCAGCACCCGTGGTGAGACCCAGTACTTC.

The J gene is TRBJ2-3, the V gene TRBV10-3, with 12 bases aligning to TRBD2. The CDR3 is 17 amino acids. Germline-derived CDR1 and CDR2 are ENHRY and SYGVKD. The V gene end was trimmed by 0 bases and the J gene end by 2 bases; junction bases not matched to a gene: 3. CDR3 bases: TGTGCCATCAGTGAGTCGACTAGCGGGGGAGACACAGATACGCAGTATTTT. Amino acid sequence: CAISESTSGGDTDTQYF.

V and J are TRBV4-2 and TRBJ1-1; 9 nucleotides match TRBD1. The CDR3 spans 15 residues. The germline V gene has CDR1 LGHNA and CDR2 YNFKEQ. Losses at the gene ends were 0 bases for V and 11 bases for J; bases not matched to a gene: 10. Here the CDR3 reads CASSQEPGQGGGAFF. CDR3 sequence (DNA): TGTGCCAGCAGCCAAGAACCGGGACAGGGCGGTGGTGCTTTCTTT.

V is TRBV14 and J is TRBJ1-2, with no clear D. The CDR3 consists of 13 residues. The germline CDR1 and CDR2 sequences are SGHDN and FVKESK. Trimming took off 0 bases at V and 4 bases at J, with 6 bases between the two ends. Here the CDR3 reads CASSQEVSYGYTF. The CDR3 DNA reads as TGTGCCAGCAGCCAAGAAGTGAGCTATGGCTACACCTTC. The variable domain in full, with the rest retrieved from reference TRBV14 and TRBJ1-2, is EAGVTQFPSHSVIEKGQTVTLRCDPISGHDNLYWYRRVMGKEIKFLLHFVKESKQDESGMPNNRFLAERTGGTYSTLKVQPAELEDSGVYFCASSQEVSYGYTFGSGTRLTVV.

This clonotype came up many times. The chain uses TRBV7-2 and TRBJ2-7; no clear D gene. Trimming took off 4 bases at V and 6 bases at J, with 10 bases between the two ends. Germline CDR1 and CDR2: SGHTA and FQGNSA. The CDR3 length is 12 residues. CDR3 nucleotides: TGTGCCAGCAGCTCTGGGAACAGCGAGCAGTACTTC. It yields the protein CASSSGNSEQYF. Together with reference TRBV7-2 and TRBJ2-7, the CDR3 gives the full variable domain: GAGVSQSPSNKVTEKGKDVELRCDPISGHTALYWYRQSLGQGLEFLIYFQGNSAPDKSGLPSDRFSAERTGGSVSTLTIQRTQQEDSAVYLCASSSGNSEQYFGPGTRLTVT.

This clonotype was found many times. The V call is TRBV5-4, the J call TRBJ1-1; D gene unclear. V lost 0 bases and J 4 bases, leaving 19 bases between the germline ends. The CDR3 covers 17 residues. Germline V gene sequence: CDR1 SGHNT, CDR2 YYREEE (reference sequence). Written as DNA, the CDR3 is TGTGCCAGCAGCTTGGGGGAGAGGGCCAGTCTGGGCACTGAAGCTTTCTTT. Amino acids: CASSLGERASLGTEAFF.

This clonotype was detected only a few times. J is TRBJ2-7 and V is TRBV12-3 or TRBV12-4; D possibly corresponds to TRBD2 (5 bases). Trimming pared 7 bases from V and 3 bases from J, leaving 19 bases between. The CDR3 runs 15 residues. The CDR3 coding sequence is TGTGCCAGCAAAAAAGACCCGGGGAAAGACTACGAGCAGTACTTC. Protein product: CASKKDPGKDYEQYF.

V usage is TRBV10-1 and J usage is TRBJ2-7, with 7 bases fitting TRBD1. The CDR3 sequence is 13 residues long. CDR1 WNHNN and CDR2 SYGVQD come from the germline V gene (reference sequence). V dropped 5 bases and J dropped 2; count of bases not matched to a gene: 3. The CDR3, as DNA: TGCGCCAGCAGTAGAGGACAGGCCTACGAGCAGTACTTC. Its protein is CASSRGQAYEQYF.

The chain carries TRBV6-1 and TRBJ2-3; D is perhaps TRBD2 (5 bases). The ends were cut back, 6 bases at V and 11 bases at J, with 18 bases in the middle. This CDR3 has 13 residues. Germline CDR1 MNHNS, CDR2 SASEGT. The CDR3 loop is CASSLDRLREQYF. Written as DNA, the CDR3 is TGTGCCAGCAGCCTGGACCGGTTGAGGGAGCAGTATTTT.

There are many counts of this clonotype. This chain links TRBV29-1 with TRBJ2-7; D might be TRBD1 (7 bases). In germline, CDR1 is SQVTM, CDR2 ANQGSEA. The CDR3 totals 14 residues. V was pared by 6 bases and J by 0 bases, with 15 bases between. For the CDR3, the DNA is TGCAGCGTGACGGGGGCAGGGGGCTCCTACGAGCAGTACTTC. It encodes CSVTGAGGSYEQYF.

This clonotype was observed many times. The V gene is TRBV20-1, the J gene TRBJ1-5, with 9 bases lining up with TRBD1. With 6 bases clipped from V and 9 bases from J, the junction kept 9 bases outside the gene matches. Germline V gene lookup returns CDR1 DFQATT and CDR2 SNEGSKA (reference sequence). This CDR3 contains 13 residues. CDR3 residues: CSAPGQGVGPQHF. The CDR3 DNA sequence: TGCAGTGCCCCGGGACAGGGCGTGGGGCCCCAGCATTTT.

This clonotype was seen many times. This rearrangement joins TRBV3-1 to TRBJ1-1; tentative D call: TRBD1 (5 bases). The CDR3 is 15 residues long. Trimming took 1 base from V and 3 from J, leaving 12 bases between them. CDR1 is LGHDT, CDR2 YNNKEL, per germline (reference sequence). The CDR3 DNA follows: TGTGCCAGCAGCCAAGGGGCATTAGGGGACACTGAAGCTTTCTTT. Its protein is CASSQGALGDTEAFF.

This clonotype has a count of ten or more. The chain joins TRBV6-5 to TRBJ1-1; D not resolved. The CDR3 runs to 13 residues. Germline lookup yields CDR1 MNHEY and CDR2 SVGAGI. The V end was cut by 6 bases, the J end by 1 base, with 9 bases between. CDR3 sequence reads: CASSLRENTEAFF. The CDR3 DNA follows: TGTGCCAGCAGCCTTCGCGAGAACACTGAAGCTTTCTTT.